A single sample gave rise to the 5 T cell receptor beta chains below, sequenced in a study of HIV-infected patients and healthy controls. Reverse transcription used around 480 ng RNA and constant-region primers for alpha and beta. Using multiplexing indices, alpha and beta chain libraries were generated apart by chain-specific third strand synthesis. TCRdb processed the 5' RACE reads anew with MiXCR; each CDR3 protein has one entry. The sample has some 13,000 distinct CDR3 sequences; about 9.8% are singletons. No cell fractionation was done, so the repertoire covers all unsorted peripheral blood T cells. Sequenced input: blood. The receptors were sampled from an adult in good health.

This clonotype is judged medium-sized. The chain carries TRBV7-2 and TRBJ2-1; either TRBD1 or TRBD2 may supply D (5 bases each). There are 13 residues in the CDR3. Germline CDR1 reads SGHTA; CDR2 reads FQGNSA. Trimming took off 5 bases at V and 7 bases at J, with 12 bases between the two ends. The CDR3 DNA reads TGTGCCAGCAGCCCCAGATGGGGGAATGAGCAGTTCTTC. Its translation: CASSPRWGNEQFF.

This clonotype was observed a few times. This chain's CDR3 is CASSQDYGNHFTEAFF. The CDR3, as DNA: TGTGCCAGCAGCCAAGACTATGGGAATCATTTCACTGAAGCTTTCTTT. The V gene is TRBV4-2, the J gene TRBJ1-1; D gene unclear. Germline V gene lookup returns CDR1 LGHNA and CDR2 YNFKEQ. The V end lost 0 bases, the J end lost 4 bases, and 15 bases lay between the germline ends. This CDR3 contains 16 residues.

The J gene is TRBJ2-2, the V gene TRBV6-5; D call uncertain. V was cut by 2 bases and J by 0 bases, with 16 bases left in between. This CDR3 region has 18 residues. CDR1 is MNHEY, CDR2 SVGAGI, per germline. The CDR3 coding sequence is TGTGCCAGCAGTTACGGAAGCTTTGGACGTGCGAACACCGGGGAGCTGTTTTTT. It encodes CASSYGSFGRANTGELFF.

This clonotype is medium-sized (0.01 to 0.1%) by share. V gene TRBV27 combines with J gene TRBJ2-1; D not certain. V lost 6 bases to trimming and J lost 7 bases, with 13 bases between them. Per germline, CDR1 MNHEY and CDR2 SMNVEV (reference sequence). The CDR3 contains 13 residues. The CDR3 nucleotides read TGTGCCAGCAGGGTTCACCTAAAAAATGAGCAGTTCTTC. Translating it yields CASRVHLKNEQFF.

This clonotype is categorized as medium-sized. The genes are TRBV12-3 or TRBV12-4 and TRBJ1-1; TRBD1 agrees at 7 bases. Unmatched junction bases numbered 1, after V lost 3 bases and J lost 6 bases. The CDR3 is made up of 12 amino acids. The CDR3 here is CASSFTGAEAFF. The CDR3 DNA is TGTGCCAGCAGTTTCACAGGGGCTGAAGCTTTCTTT.